The entry that follows covers one T cell receptor beta chain sequence. Its antigen remains undetermined. Qualities for individual bases were not recorded, and no much larger clone is one base off. Whole blood was collected in K2EDTA tubes by collaborating institutions according to the institutions' own protocols. For TCRbeta analysis, collaborators shipped samples in one of three forms: frozen whole blood, isolated PBMCs, or DNA extracted from either of those sample types. This sample is part of a study of blood T cell repertoires in COVID-19 (dated by TCRdb to between 2020 and 2021). Notes on the research overall: Samples from collaborators originated in the United States, Italy and Spain and spanned both the acute and convalescent phases of COVID-19. The repertoires were made available in a free public database intended to serve as a resource for research on the immune response to SARS-CoV-2. The samples were drawn from the first 160 participants of the ongoing ImmuneRACE study and from some 1,300 subjects provided by 6 global collaborators. The material from the prospective study consisted of cDNA or gDNA derived from T cells, B-cell-depleted T cells, or PBMCs. Deeply sampled blood TCRbeta repertoires from subjects exposed to, actively infected with, or recovered from COVID-19 were included in the dataset. HLA class I and class II types, where available, came from metadata supplied by the sample provider rather than from assay-based typing. Nearly every sample came with metadata listing a de-identified subject ID, COVID-19 status, age in years and sex. Overall study outcomes, separate from this receptor: Clinical and demographic metadata were provided uncurated, with the amount varying by source and participant.

TCRbeta CDR3 regions were amplified from genomic DNA by means of the immunoSEQ Assay, a bias-controlled multiplex PCR. From the authors' description of their analysis: Nucleated cell counts per sample were estimated from amplification of reference gene primers within the assay. To quantify the absolute abundance of each unique TCRbeta CDR3 rearrangement, sequence reads were collapsed and filtered. For each sample, productive Simpson clonality was calculated as the square root of Simpson's diversity index across productive rearrangements. TCRdb carries this immuneACCESS record with in-frame sequences only. Its versions omit some clonotypes, under half of them owing to an unresolved V gene in the studies checked, with the rest unexplained. V, J and clone size reflect that table, while D and trimming were determined from the DNA. The sample profile shows 150,000 to 200,000 clones; about nine tenths of them were found once. The top ten clonotypes cover 0.7% to 0.8% of the sample.

CDR1 and CDR2, looked up from the germline V gene, are SGHTA and FQGNSA. Relative to germline, V is missing 5 bases and J is missing 7 bases, with 8 bases of the junction outside any gene match. Including the terminal cysteine and phenylalanine, the CDR3 comprises 15 residues. Just the 45-base CDR3 DNA is kept, in frame starting at base 1. The clonotype was recovered from an older woman with acute or convalescent COVID-19. The sequencing sample was made of peripheral blood. The rearrangement joined TRBV7-2 to TRBJ1-4, with TRBD1 matching 9 junction bases. The DNA sequence is as follows: TGTGCCAGCAGCCCCGTGTCGACAGGGGGTGAAAAACTGTTTTTT. The encoded protein is CASSPVSTGGEKLFF.